This TCR beta chain was obtained from a study of OX40 agonist ivuxolimab in advanced cancers. Assay: immunoSEQ multiplex PCR; the TCRdb copy retains only in-frame clones and omits some. The sample shows fewer than 30,000 clones, around 79% of them seen only once. CDR1 and CDR2 from the germline V gene are SGHNT and YENEEA. Trimming took 5 bases from V and 5 from J; bases not matched to a gene: 11. The CDR3 consists of 15 residues. The starting material was CD4+ or CD8+ T cells sorted from blood, obtained in a trial of the OX40 agonist ivuxolimab. The V call is TRBV11-3, the J call TRBJ2-5, with 7 bases fitting TRBD1. The TCR originated in an adult with an advanced solid tumor such as melanoma, head and neck, liver or kidney cancer. The CDR3 loop is CASSHQPRGLETQYF. Written as DNA, the CDR3 is TGTGCCAGCAGCCATCAGCCGAGGGGGCTGGAGACCCAGTACTTC.